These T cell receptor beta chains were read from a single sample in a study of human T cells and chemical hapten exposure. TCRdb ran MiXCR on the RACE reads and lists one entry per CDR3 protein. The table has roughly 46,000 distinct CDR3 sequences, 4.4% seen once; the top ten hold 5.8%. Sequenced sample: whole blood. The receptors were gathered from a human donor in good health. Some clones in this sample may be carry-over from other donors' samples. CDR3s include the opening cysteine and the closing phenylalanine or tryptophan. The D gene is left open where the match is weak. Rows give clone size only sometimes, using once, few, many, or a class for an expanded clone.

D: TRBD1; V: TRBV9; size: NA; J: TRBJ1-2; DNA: TGTGCCAGCAGCCGGGGAGGGGGCGACTATGGCTACACCTTC; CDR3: CASSRGGGDYGYTF
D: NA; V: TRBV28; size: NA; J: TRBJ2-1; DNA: TGTGCCAGCAGTCAAGACTTATACAATGAGCAGTTCTTC; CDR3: CASSQDLYNEQFF
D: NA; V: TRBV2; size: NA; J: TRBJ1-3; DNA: TGTGCCAGCAGAACTATCGGGTACTCCTGGAAAGGAAACACCATATATTTT; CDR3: CASRTIGYSWKGNTIYF
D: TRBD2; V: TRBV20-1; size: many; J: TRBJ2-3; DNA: TGCAGTGCTAGTTTGGGCGGGAGGGTCACAGATACGCAGTATTTT; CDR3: CSASLGGRVTDTQYF
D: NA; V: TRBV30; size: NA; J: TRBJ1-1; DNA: TGTGCCTGGAGTCGAGGCCGATTGAACACTGAAGCTTTCTTT; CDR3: CAWSRGRLNTEAFF
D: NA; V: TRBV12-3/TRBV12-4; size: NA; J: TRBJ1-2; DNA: TGTGCCAGCAGTCTACGCGAAAAGGGTTACTATGGCTACACCTTC; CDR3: CASSLREKGYYGYTF
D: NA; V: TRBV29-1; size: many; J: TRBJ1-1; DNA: TGCAGCGTTGGGGGGGGCCACGGGAACACTGAAGCTTTCTTT; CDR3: CSVGGGHGNTEAFF
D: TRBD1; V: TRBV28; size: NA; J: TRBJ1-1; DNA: TGTGCCAGCAGTTTATTGAAGGGGGCGGACACTGAAGCTTTCTTT; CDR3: CASSLLKGADTEAFF
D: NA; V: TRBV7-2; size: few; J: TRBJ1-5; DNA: TGTGCCAGCAGCTTAGGTCGGGGGATGAGTAGCAATCAGCCCCAGCATTTT; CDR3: CASSLGRGMSSNQPQHF
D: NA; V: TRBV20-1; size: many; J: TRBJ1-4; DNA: TGCAGTGCTAGGAGCAGGGAATATGAAAAACTGTTTTTT; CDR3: CSARSREYEKLFF
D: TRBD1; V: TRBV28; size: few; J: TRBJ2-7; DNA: TGTGCCAGCAGTTTCCCCTCAGGGGGCGGGGACGAGCAGTACTTC; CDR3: CASSFPSGGGDEQYF
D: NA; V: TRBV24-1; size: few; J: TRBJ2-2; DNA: TGTGCCACCAGGCGGGGTGTAGTAGCGGAGGGGAACACCGGGGAGCTGTTTTTT; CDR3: CATRRGVVAEGNTGELFF
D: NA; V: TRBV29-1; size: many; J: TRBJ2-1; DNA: TGCAGCGTTCTTCCTAGTTGGGGTTGGGAGCAGTTCTTC; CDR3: CSVLPSWGWEQFF
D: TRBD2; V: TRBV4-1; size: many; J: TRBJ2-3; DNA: TGCGCCAGCAGCCACCGCGTAGCGGGAGATCCAGATACGCAGTATTTT; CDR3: CASSHRVAGDPDTQYF
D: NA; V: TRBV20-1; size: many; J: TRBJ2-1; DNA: TGCAGTGCTACTACCGGCGAGCAGTTCTTC; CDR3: CSATTGEQFF
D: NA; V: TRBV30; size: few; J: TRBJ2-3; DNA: TGTGCCTGGAGTCGCTCCACAGATACGCAGTATTTT; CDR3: CAWSRSTDTQYF
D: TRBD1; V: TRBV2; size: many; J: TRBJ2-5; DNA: TGTGCCCCGGGACAGGGGGAGACCCAGTACTTC; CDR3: CAPGQGETQYF
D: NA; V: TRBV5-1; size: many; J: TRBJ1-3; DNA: TGCGCCAGCAGCTTGGATCCACTTGGAGGGACTGGAAACACCATATATTTT; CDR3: CASSLDPLGGTGNTIYF
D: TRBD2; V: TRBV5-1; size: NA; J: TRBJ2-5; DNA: TGCGCCAGCAGCTTGGAGCGGGGAATAAGAGAGACCCAGTACTTC; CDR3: CASSLERGIRETQYF
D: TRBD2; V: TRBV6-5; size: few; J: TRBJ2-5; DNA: TGTGCCAGCAGTCCCCCTAGACTAGCGGGGGGTAAAGAGACCCAGTACTTC; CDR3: CASSPPRLAGGKETQYF
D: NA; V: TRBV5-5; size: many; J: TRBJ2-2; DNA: TGTGCCAGCAGCTTGGCCCCGAACACCGGGGAGCTGTTTTTT; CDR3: CASSLAPNTGELFF
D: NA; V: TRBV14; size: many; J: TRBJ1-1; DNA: TGTGCCAGCAGCCAAGAGTTAGGGAAAAAAGCTTTCTTT; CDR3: CASSQELGKKAFF
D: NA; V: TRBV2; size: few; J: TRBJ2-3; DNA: TGTGCCAGCAGTGAAGTTAGAAACACAGATACGCAGTATTTT; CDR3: CASSEVRNTDTQYF
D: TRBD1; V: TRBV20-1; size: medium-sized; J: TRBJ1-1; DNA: TGCAGTGCTAGAGATCTTGATCGGACAGGCTGGAACACTGAAGCTTTCTTT; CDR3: CSARDLDRTGWNTEAFF
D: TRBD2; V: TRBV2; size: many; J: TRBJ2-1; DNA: TGTGCCAGCAGTGAGGGACTAGCGGTGGGCGATGAGCAGTTCTTC; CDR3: CASSEGLAVGDEQFF
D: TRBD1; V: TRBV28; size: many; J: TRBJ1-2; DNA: TGTGCCAGCAGTTTAACAAAGGGACAGGGTTATGGCTACACCTTC; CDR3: CASSLTKGQGYGYTF
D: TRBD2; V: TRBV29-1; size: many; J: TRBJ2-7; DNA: TGCAGCGGGACTAGCTCCTACGAGCAGTACTTC; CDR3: CSGTSSYEQYF
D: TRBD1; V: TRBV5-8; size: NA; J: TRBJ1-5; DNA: TGTGCCAGCAGCGGAAGACAGGGCGGCAATCAGCCCCAGCATTTT; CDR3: CASSGRQGGNQPQHF
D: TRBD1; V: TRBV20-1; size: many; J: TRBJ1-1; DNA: TGCAGTGCTAACCCGGGACAGCGGCACACTGAAGCTTTCTTT; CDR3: CSANPGQRHTEAFF
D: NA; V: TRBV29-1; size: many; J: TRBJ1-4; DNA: TGCAGCGTTGTCGGGTCGATTACTAATGAAAAACTGTTTTTT; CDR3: CSVVGSITNEKLFF
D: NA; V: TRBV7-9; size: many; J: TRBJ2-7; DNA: TGTGCCAGCAGCTTAGAGGTGGGCGAGCAGTACTTC; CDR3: CASSLEVGEQYF
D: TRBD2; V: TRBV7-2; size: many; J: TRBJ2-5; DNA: TGTGCCAGCAGGAGACTAGCGGTTACTCTCCAAGAGACCCAGTACTTC; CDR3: CASRRLAVTLQETQYF
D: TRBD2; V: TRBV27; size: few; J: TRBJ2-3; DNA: TGTGCCAGCAGGAGGACTAGCGGGAGGTTAGATACGCAGTATTTT; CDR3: CASRRTSGRLDTQYF
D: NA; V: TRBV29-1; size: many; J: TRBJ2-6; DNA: TGCAGCGTAGGACAGTTTGCTGGGGCCAACGTCCTGACTTTC; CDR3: CSVGQFAGANVLTF
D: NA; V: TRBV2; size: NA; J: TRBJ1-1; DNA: TGTGCCAGCAGTGAAGAGGTTGTAGTAGACTGGCGGCAGGGGAACACTGAAGCTTTCTTT; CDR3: CASSEEVVVDWRQGNTEAFF
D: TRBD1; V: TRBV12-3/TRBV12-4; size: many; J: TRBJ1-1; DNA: TGTGCCAGCAGTCCTCGGGCAGGGGGCGCCCTCATGAACACTGAAGCTTTCTTT; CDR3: CASSPRAGGALMNTEAFF
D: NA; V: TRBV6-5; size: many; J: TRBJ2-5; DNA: TGTGCCAGCAGTTCAGCAGAAGAGACCCAGTACTTC; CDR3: CASSSAEETQYF
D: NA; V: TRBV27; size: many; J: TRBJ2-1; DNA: TGTGCCAGCACTTCCTACAATGAGCAGTTCTTC; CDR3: CASTSYNEQFF
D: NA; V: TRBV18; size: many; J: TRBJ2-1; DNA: TGTGCCAGCTCACCCCAGGGGATCGAACAGTTCTTC; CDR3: CASSPQGIEQFF
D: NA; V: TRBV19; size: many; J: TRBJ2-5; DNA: TGTGCCAGTAGTATAAAGAGGGCAGCGCAAGAGACCCAGTACTTC; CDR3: CASSIKRAAQETQYF
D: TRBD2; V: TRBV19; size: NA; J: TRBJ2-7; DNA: TGTGCCAGTAGTGTCGGGACTAGCGGGAGCTTCTACGAGCAGTACTTC; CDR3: CASSVGTSGSFYEQYF
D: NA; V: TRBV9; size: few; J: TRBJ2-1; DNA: TGTGCCAGCAGCCCGAGAGGACTAGGGGGGCCCAATGAGCAGTTCTTC; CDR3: CASSPRGLGGPNEQFF
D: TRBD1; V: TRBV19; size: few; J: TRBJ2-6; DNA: TGTGCCAGTAGTGAGTACTTGGACAGGGTTCCTTCTGGGGCCAACGTCCTGACTTTC; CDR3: CASSEYLDRVPSGANVLTF
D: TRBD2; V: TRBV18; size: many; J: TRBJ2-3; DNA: TGTGCCAGCTCACCAAATCGATCCGGGACTAGCAGCACAGATACGCAGTATTTT; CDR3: CASSPNRSGTSSTDTQYF
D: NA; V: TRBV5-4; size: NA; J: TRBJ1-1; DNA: TGTGCCAGCAGCTTACAGGGCGAACTAGAAGCTTTCTTT; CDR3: CASSLQGELEAFF